The TCR beta chain described here comes from a study of regulatory T cells in long-lasting Graves disease. General study points: Authors noted too few samples as a limitation. There were preferences for TRBV28, TRBJ1-2 and TRBJ2-5 in persistent disease.

Assembly of TCR beta libraries relied on iRepertoire HTBI primers together with Arm-PCR of CDR3 regions. TCRdb analysed the multiplex PCR reads with MiXCR anew, one entry per CDR3 protein. The sample comprises some 220,000 distinct CDR3 sequences, 15% to 20% of which are singletons, and 12% rests with the top ten. On this clonotype: Its target is not known.

Time point denoted: newly diagnosed GD, antithyroid drugs for less than 3 months. Extracted PBMC RNA gave rise to the TCR library. Per germline, CDR1 SGHRS and CDR2 YFSETQ. The V gene lost 5 bases and the J gene lost 4 bases, with 15 bases spanning the gap. The CDR3 sequence is 15 residues long. These data were likewise used in another study, on T cells in Graves' hyperthyroidism and ophthalmopathy.

The source material was peripheral blood mononuclear cells (PBMCs), sampled at new diagnosis, from a patient treated with antithyroid drugs. The chain employs TRBV5-1 and TRBJ2-2, with D possibly being TRBD2 (7 bases). The TCR was taken from a woman between 25 and 40 years old with Graves disease. CDR3 in DNA: TGCGCCAGCAGTGAGGGGGGGCCGAGCACCGGGGAGCTGTTTTTT. This gives the protein CASSEGGPSTGELFF.